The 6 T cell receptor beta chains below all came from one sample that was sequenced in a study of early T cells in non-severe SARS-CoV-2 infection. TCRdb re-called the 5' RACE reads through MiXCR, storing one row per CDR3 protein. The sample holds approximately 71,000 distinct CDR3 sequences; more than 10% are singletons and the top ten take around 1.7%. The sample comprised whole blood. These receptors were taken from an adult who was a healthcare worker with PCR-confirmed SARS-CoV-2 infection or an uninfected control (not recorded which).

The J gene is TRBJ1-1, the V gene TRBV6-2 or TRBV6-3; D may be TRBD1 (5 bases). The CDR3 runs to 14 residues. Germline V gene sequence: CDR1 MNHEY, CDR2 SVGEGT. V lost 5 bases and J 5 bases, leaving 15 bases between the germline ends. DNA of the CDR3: TGTGCCAGCAGTGAGGACACCGGGGGGACTGAAGCTTTCTTT. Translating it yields CASSEDTGGTEAFF.

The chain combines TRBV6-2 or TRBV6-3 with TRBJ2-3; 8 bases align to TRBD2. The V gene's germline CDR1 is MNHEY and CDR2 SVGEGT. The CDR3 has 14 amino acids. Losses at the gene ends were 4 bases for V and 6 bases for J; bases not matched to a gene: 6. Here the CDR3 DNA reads TGTGCCAGCAGTTCCGGGGGGGCCACGGATACGCAGTATTTT. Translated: CASSSGGATDTQYF.

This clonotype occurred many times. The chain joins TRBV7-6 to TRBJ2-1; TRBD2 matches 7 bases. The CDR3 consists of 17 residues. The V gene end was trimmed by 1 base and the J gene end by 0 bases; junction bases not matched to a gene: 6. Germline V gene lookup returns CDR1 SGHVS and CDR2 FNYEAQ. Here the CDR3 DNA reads TGTGCCAGCAGCTTAGAGGGCGGGGGAAACTCCTACAATGAGCAGTTCTTC. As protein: CASSLEGGGNSYNEQFF.

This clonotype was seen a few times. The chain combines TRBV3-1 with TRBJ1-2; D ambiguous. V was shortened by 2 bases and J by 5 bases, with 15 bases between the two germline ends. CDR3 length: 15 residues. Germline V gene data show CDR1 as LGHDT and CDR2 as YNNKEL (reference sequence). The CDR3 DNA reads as TGTGCCAGCAGCCAACTGTCCCACGGCGGTTATGGCTACACCTTC. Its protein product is CASSQLSHGGYGYTF.

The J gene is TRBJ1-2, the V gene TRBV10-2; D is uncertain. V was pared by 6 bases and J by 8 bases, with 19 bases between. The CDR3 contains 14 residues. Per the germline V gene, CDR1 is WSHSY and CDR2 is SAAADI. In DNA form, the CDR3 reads TGCGCCAGCAGGATGACACAAGGAGGCGAGGGCTACACCTTC. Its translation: CASRMTQGGEGYTF.

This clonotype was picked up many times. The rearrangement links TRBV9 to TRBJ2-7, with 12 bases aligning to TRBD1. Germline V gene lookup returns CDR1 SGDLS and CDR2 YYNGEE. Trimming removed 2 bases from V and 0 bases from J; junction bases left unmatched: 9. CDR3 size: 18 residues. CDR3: CASSVAPPGQGASYEQYF. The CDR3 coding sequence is TGTGCCAGCAGCGTCGCGCCACCGGGACAGGGGGCCTCCTACGAGCAGTACTTC. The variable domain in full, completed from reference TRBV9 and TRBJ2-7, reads DSGVTQTPKHLITATGQRVTLRCSPRSGDLSVYWYQQSLDQGLQFLIQYYNGEERAKGNILERFSAQQFPDLHSELNLSSLELGDSALYFCASSVAPPGQGASYEQYFGPGTRLTVT.